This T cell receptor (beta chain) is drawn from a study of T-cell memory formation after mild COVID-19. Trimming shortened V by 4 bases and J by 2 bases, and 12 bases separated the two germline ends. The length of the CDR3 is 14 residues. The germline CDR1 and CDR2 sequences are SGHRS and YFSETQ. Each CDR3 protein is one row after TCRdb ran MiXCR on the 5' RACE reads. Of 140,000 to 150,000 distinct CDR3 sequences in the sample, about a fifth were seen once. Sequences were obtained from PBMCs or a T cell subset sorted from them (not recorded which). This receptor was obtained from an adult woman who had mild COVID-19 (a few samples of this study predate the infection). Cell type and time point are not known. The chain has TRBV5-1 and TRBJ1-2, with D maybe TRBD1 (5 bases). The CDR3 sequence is CASSPRQSNYGYTF. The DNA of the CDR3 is TGCGCCAGCAGCCCCAGACAGTCAAACTATGGCTACACCTTC.